This TCR beta chain was identified during a study of blood T cell repertoires in COVID-19. The overall study: Acute and convalescent COVID-19 specimens originated in the United States, Italy and Spain. Sources were T cells, B-cell-depleted T cells, or PBMCs; the material itself was cDNA or gDNA.

Source study methods: Amplification with reference gene primers provided the estimates of nucleated cell counts. Measured with immunoSEQ multiplex PCR; TCRdb has only the in-frame clones, and not every one. That table gives V, J and clone size, and the DNA gave D and trimming. The sample yields about 160,000 clones, roughly 80% seen once. Looked up from germline, CDR1 is SGHRS and CDR2 is YFSETQ. This CDR3 has 16 residues. The V and J ends lost 1 base and 2 bases, in that order; junction bases with no gene match: 7. The rearrangement joins TRBV5-1 to TRBJ1-1, with TRBD1 identical over 8 bases. This clonotype originated in a woman aged 80 or older with acute or convalescent COVID-19. The specimen was peripheral blood. The CDR3 loop is CASSLRVRGLNTEAFF. The CDR3 bases are TGCGCCAGCAGCTTGAGAGTCAGGGGGCTTAACACTGAAGCTTTCTTT. Together with reference TRBV5-1 and TRBJ1-1, the CDR3 gives the full variable domain: KAGVTQTPRYLIKTRGQQVTLSCSPISGHRSVSWYQQTPGQGLQFLFEYFSETQRNKGNFPGRFSGRQFSNSRSEMNVSTLELGDSALYLCASSLRVRGLNTEAFFGQGTRLTVV.